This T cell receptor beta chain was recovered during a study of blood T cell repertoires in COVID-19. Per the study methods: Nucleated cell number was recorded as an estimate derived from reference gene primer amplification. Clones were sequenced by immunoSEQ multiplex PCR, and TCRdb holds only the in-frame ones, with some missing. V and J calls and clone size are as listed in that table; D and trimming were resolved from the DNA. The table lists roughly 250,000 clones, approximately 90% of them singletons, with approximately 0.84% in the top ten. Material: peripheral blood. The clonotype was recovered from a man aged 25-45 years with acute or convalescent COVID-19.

This CDR3 reads CASSQDGLAGVLFRADTQYF. The CDR3, as DNA: TGCGCCAGCAGCCAAGATGGACTAGCGGGAGTCTTGTTTCGGGCAGATACGCAGTATTTT. The chain recombines TRBV4-1 with TRBJ2-3; TRBD2 matches 13 bases. Germline lookup yields CDR1 MGHRA and CDR2 YSYEKL. V trimming: 0 bases; J trimming: 4 bases; junction bases outside the gene matches: 13. CDR3 length equals 20 residues.